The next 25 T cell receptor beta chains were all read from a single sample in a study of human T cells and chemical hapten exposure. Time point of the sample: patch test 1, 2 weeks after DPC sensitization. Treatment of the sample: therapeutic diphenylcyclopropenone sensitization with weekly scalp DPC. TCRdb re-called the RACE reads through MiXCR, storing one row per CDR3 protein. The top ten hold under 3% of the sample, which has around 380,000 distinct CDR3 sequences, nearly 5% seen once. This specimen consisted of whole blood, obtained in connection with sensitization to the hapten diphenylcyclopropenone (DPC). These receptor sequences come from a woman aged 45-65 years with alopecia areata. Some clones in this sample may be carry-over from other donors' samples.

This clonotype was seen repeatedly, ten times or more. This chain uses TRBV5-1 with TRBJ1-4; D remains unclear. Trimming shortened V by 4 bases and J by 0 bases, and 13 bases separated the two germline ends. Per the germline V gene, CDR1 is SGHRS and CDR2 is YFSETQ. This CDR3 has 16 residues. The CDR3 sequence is CASSVPTGSTNEKLFF. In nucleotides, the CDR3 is TGCGCCAGCAGCGTACCGACGGGATCAACTAATGAAAAACTGTTTTTT.

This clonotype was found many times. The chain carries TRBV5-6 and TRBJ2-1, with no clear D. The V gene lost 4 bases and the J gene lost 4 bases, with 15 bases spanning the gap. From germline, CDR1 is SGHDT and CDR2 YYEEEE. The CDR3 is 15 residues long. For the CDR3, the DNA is TGTGCCAGCAGCCCGCCGGATCCTAAATACAATGAGCAGTTCTTC. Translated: CASSPPDPKYNEQFF. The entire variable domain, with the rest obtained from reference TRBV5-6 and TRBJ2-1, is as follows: DAGVTQSPTHLIKTRGQQVTLRCSPKSGHDTVSWYQQALGQGPQFIFQYYEEEERQRGNFPDRFSGHQFPNYSSELNVNALLLGDSALYLCASSPPDPKYNEQFFGPGTRLTVL.

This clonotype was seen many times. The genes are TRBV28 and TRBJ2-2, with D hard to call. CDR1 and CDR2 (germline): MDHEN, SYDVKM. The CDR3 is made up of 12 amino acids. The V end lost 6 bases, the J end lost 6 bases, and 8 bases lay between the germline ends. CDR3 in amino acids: CASRESAGELFF. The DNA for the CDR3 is TGTGCCAGCAGAGAGTCTGCCGGGGAGCTGTTTTTT.

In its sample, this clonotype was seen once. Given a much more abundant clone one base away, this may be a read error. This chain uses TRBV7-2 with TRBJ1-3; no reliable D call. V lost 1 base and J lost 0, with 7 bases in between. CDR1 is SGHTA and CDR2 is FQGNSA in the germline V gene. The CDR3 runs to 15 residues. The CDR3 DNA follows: TGTGCCAGCAGCTTAGAAGAGAGCTCTGGAAACACCATATATTTT. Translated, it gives CASSLEESSGNTIYF.

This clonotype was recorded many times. The CDR3 spells CSVARAIGVEFF. The CDR3 DNA reads TGCAGCGTTGCAAGAGCGATTGGGGTAGAGTTCTTC. The chain uses TRBV29-1 and TRBJ2-1, with D unclear. Germline assignment: CDR1 SQVTM and CDR2 ANQGSEA. The V end was cut by 4 bases, the J end by 14 bases, with 18 bases between. The CDR3 runs 12 residues.

Here the CDR3 DNA reads TGTGCCAGCAGTTTATTAGGGGCCGAGTTTCAGCCCCAGCATTTT. Encoded protein: CASSLLGAEFQPQHF. The chain employs TRBV28 and TRBJ1-5, with TRBD1 as a possible D gene (5 bases). V gave up 1 base and J gave up 6 bases, with 13 bases separating them. The CDR3 loop spans 15 amino acids. CDR1 and CDR2 (germline): MDHEN, SYDVKM.

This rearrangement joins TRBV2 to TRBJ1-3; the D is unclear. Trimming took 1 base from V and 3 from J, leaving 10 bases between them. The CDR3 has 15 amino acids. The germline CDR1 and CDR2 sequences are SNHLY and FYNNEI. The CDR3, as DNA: TGTGCCAGCAGTGAAGGCGGAGGGTATGGAAACACCATATATTTT. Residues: CASSEGGGYGNTIYF.

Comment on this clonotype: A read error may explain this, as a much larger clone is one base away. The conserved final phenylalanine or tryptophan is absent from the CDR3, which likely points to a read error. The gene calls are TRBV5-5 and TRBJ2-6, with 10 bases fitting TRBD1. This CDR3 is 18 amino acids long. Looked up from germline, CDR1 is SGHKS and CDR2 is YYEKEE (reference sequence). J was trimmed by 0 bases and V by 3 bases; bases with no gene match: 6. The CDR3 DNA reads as TGTGCCAGCAGCTCTCCGGGACAGGGGCTCTCTGGGGCCAACGTCCTGACTCTC. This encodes CASSSPGQGLSGANVLTL.

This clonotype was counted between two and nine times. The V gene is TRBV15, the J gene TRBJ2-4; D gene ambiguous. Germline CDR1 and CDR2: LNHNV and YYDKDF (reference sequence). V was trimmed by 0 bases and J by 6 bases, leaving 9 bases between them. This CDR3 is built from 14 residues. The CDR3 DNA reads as TGTGCCACCAGCAGAGATCAGCTCGGAAACATTCAGTACTTC. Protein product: CATSRDQLGNIQYF.

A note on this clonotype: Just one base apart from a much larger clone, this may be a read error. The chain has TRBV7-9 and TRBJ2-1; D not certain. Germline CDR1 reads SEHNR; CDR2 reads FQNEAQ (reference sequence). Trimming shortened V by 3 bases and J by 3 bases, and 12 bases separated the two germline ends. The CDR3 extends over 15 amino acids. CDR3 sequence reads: CASSLVPEIYNEQFF. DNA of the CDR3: TGTGCCAGCAGCTTGGTACCGGAGATCTACAATGAGCAGTTCTTC.

The DNA of the CDR3 is TGTGCCAGCAGTTACTCGGCGGACAGGCGGTACGAGCAGTACTTC. Residues: CASSYSADRRYEQYF. V usage is TRBV6-5 and J usage is TRBJ2-7; the match to TRBD1 covers 7 bases. Germline V gene lookup returns CDR1 MNHEY and CDR2 SVGAGI. The CDR3 spans 15 residues. Trimming took 0 bases from V and 4 from J; bases not matched to a gene: 6.

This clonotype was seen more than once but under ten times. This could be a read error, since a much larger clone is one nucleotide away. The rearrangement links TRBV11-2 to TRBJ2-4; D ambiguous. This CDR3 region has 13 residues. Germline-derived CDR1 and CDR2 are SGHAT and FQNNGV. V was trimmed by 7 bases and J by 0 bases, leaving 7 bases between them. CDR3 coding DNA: TGTGCCAGCATCCATATAGCCAAAAACATTCAGTACTTC. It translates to CASIHIAKNIQYF.

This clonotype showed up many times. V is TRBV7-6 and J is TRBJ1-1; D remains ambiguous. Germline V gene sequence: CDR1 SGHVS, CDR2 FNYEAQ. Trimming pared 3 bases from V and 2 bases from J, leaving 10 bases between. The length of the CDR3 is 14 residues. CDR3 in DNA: TGTGCCAGCAGCTTGGAATTTCAAAACACTGAAGCTTTCTTT. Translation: CASSLEFQNTEAFF.

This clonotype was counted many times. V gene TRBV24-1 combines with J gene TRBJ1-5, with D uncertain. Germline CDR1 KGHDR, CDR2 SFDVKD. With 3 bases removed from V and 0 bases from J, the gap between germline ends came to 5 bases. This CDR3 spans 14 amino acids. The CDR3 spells CATSDGYSNQPQHF. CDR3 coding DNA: TGTGCCACCAGTGATGGGTATAGCAATCAGCCCCAGCATTTT.

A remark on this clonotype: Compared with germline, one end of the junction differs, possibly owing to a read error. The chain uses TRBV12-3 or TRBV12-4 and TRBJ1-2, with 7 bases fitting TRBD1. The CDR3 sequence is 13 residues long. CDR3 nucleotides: TGTGTCAGCAGTTTACAGGGGTACTATGGCTACACCTTC. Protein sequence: CVSSLQGYYGYTF.

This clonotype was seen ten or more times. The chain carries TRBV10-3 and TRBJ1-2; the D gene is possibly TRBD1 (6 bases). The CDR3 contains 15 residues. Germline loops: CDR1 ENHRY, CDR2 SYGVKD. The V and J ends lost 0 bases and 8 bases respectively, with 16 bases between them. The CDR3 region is CAISESTRGADGYTF. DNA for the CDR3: TGTGCCATCAGTGAGTCGACTCGGGGGGCGGACGGCTACACCTTC.

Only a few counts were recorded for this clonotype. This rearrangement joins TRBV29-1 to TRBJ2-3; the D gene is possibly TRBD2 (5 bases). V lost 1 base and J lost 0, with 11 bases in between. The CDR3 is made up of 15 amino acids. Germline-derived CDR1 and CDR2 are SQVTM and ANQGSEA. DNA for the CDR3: TGCAGCGTTGAAGGAGGCGGAGGAAGCACAGATACGCAGTATTTT. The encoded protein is CSVEGGGGSTDTQYF.

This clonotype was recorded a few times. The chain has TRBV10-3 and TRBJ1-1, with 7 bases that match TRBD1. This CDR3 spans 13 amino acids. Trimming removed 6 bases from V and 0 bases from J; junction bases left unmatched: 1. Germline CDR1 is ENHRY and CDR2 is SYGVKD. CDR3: CAIRGQVNTEAFF. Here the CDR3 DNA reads TGTGCCATCAGAGGACAGGTGAACACTGAAGCTTTCTTT.

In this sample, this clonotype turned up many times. CDR3 bases: TGTGCCAGCAGTTTAGCGGGCGGGAGAACTGAGCAGTTCTTC. Its protein product is CASSLAGGRTEQFF. V usage is TRBV12-3 or TRBV12-4 and J usage is TRBJ2-1; TRBD2 agrees at 7 bases. The V gene end was trimmed by 0 bases and the J gene end by 9 bases; junction bases not matched to a gene: 5. The CDR3 length is 14 residues.

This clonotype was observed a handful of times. The CDR3 sequence: CASSSGTGRAETQYF. CDR3 in DNA: TGTGCCAGCAGCTCCGGGACAGGGAGGGCGGAGACCCAGTACTTC. The rearrangement uses TRBV5-6 and TRBJ2-5; 9 bases map to TRBD1. The CDR3 length is 15 residues. Germline V lookup: CDR1 SGHDT, CDR2 YYEEEE. Trimming took 3 bases from V and 5 from J; bases not matched to a gene: 8.

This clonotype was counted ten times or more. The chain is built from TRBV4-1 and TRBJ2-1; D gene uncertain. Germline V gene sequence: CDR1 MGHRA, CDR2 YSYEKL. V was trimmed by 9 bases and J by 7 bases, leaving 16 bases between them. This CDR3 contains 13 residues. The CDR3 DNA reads TGCGCCAGTCGAGGTACGGGCAGGAATGAGCAGTTCTTC. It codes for CASRGTGRNEQFF.

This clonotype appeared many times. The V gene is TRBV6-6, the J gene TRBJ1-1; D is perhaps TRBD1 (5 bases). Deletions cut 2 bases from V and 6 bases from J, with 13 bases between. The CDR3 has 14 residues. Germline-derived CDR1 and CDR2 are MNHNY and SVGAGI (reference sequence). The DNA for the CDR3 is TGTGCCAGCAGTTACGAGGGGTCGCTCGCTGAAGCTTTCTTT. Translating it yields CASSYEGSLAEAFF.

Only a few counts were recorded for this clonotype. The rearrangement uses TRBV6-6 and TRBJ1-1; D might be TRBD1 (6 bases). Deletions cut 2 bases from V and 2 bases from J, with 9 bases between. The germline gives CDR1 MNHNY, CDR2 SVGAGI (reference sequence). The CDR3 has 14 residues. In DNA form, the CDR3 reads TGTGCCAGCAGTTACACAGGGACTAACACTGAAGCTTTCTTT. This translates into CASSYTGTNTEAFF.

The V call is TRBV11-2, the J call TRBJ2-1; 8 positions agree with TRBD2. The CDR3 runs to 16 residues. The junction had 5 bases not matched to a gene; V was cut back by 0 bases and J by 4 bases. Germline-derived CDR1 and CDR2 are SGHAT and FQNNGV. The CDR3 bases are TGTGCCAGCAGCTTAGAAGTAGCGGGGCGTTACAATGAGCAGTTCTTC. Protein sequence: CASSLEVAGRYNEQFF.

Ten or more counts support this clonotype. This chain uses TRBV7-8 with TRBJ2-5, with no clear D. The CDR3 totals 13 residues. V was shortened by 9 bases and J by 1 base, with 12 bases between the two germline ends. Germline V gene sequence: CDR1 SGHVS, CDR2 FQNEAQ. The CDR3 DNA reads TGTGCCAGTTATAGAGGAGCCCAAGAGACCCAGTACTTC. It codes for CASYRGAQETQYF.